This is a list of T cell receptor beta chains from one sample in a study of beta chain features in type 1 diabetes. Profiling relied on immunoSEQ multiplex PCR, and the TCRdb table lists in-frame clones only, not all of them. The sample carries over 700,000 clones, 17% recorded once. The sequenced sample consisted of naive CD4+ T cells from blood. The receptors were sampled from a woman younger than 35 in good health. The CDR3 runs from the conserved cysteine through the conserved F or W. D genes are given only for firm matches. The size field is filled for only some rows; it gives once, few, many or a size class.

TGTGCCATCACAGGGTTGGCCGGGGAGCTGTTTTTT | CAITGLAGELFF | TRBV10-3 | many | NA | TRBJ2-2
TGTGCCAGCAGTGGGGGACAGGTTAATGAAAAACTGTTTTTT | CASSGGQVNEKLFF | TRBV2 | few | TRBD1 | TRBJ1-4
TGTGCCACCAGCAGAGATTTGAGGGGCTTGTCTAGCGGCACAGATACGCAGTATTTT | CATSRDLRGLSSGTDTQYF | TRBV15 | NA | NA | TRBJ2-3
TGTGCCACGTCCATTTACAGGGCTGCCTATGGCTACACCTTC | CATSIYRAAYGYTF | TRBV28 | few | NA | TRBJ1-2
TGCGCCAGCAGCTTGTTTCTGTACAACACCGGGGAGCTGTTTTTT | CASSLFLYNTGELFF | TRBV5-1 | NA | NA | TRBJ2-2
TGTGCCAGCAGTCACCGGAGCTCCGGGGCCAACGTCCTGACTTTC | CASSHRSSGANVLTF | TRBV27 | NA | NA | TRBJ2-6
TGTGCCAGCAGTCCAGGGCCACCGGGCTATGGCTACACCTTC | CASSPGPPGYGYTF | TRBV6-5 | NA | NA | TRBJ1-2
TGTGCCAGCAGTTTTAGGTCTCAGCCCCAGCATTTT | CASSFRSQPQHF | TRBV27 | NA | NA | TRBJ1-5
TGTGCCAGCTCACCCCCAGGGTTTAATGGCTACACCTTC | CASSPPGFNGYTF | TRBV18 | once | NA | TRBJ1-2
TGTGCCAGCAGCTTAAGGCAGCCCGGGGAGCTGTTTTTT | CASSLRQPGELFF | TRBV7-3 | NA | NA | TRBJ2-2
TGTGCCAGCAGCCCCCCGGGACTAGCGGGATACGAGCAGTACTTC | CASSPPGLAGYEQYF | TRBV7-2 | NA | TRBD2 | TRBJ2-7
TGTGCCAGCAGCTTCCTACTAGCGGGAGACACAGATACGCAGTATTTT | CASSFLLAGDTDTQYF | TRBV11-2 | NA | TRBD2 | TRBJ2-3
TGTGCCAGCAGCGTACAGTCTAGCGTAGGCAATGAGCAGTTCTTC | CASSVQSSVGNEQFF | TRBV9 | few | NA | TRBJ2-1
TGTGCCAGCAGTGAGAGGACAGGGAGAGGCGAGCAGTACTTC | CASSERTGRGEQYF | TRBV2 | NA | TRBD1 | TRBJ2-7
TGTGCCAGCAGTTCCGTGGAATCTGGGGCCAACGTCCTGACTTTC | CASSSVESGANVLTF | TRBV27 | few | NA | TRBJ2-6
TGTGCCAGCAGCCCATCCAGGGGAGAGACCCAGTACTTC | CASSPSRGETQYF | TRBV7-9 | NA | NA | TRBJ2-5
TGTGCCAGCCTCTCCTACGAGCAGTACTTC | CASLSYEQYF | TRBV21-1 | few | NA | TRBJ2-7
TGTGCCAGCAGCTTAGCTCGGGGACTAGCGGGAACCGGGGAGCTGTTTTTT | CASSLARGLAGTGELFF | TRBV11-2 | few | TRBD2 | TRBJ2-2
TGTGCCAGCAGTTACTCCAGAGGGTATGGCTACACCTTC | CASSYSRGYGYTF | TRBV6-5 | few | NA | TRBJ1-2
TGTGCCAGCAGTTCGATGCGGGGGGCGGACTATGGCTACACCTTC | CASSSMRGADYGYTF | TRBV27 | NA | NA | TRBJ1-2
TGTGCCAGCAGCTTGACAATAGCGGGAGAAGATACGCAGTATTTT | CASSLTIAGEDTQYF | TRBV5-6 | NA | TRBD2 | TRBJ2-3
TGTGCCAGCAGTGAAAGCGATACGCAGTATTTT | CASSESDTQYF | TRBV6-1 | NA | NA | TRBJ2-3
TGTGCCAGCAGCTTACCGGCTAGCGGGAGGTTTGAGCAGTTCTTC | CASSLPASGRFEQFF | TRBV5-6 | NA | TRBD2 | TRBJ2-1
TGTGCCAGCGCGCCGGGACTCGGCGAGACCCAGTACTTC | CASAPGLGETQYF | TRBV2 | NA | NA | TRBJ2-5
TGCAGCGTTGATAACGCGGGACCTATCGCGGGGGAGCAGTTCTTC | CSVDNAGPIAGEQFF | TRBV29-1 | NA | NA | TRBJ2-1
TGTGCCAGCAGACCCGGGACCACGAACACCGGGGAGCTGTTTTTT | CASRPGTTNTGELFF | TRBV28 | NA | NA | TRBJ2-2
TGCGCCAGCAGTGTGGGGTTCAACACTGAAGCTTTCTTT | CASSVGFNTEAFF | TRBV10-1 | NA | NA | TRBJ1-1
TGTGCCAGCAGTGAATCCGGCGGGATCTACAATGAGCAGTTCTTC | CASSESGGIYNEQFF | TRBV6-4 | NA | NA | TRBJ2-1
TGTGCCAGCAGTTTATACAGCGCGTACGAGCAGTACTTC | CASSLYSAYEQYF | TRBV28 | few | NA | TRBJ2-7
TGTGCCAGCAGCCAGGGCGAGCGGGCCGCCATCGAGCAGTACTTC | CASSQGERAAIEQYF | TRBV4-2 | NA | NA | TRBJ2-7
TGTGCCAGCTACGGGGGAGGGCCCCCCGAGCAGTACTTC | CASYGGGPPEQYF | TRBV6-6 | NA | TRBD2 | TRBJ2-7